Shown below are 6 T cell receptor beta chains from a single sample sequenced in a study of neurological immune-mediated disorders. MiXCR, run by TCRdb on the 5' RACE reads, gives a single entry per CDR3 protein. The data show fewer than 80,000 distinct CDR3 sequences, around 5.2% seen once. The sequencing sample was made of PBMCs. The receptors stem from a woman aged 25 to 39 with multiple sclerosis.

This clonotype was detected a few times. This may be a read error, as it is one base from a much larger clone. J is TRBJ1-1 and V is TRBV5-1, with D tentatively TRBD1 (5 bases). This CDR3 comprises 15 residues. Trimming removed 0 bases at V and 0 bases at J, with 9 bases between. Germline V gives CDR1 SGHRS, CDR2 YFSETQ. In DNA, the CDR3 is TGCGCCAGCAGCTTGGACGGACAAATGAACACTGAAGCTTTCTTT. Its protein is CASSLDGQMNTEAFF.

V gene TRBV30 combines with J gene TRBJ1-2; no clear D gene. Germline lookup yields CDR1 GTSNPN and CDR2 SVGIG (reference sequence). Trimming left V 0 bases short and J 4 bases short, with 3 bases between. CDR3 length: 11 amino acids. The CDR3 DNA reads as TGTGCCTGGAGTGTACTCTATGGCTACACCTTC. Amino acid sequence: CAWSVLYGYTF.

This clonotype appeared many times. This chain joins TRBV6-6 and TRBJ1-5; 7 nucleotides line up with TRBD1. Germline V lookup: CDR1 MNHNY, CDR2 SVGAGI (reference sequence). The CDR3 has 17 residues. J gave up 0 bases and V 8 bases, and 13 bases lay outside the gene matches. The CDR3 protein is CASASGTAFYSNQPQHF. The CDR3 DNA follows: TGTGCCAGCGCTTCCGGGACAGCTTTTTATAGCAATCAGCCCCAGCATTTT.

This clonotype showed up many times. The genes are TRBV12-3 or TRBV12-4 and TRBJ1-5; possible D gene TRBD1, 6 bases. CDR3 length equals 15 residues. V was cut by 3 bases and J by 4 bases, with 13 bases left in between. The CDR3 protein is CASSFEGGRNQPQHF. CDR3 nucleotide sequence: TGTGCCAGCAGTTTTGAAGGGGGACGAAATCAGCCCCAGCATTTT.

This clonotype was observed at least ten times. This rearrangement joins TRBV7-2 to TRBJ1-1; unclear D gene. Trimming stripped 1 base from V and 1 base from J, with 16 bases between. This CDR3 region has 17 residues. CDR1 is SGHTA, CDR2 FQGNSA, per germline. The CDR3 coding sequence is TGTGCCAGCAGCTTAGGCACAGCCACGGTGAGGAACACTGAAGCTTTCTTT. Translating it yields CASSLGTATVRNTEAFF. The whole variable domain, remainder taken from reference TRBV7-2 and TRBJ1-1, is GAGVSQSPSNKVTEKGKDVELRCDPISGHTALYWYRQSLGQGLEFLIYFQGNSAPDKSGLPSDRFSAERTGGSVSTLTIQRTQQEDSAVYLCASSLGTATVRNTEAFFGQGTRLTVV.

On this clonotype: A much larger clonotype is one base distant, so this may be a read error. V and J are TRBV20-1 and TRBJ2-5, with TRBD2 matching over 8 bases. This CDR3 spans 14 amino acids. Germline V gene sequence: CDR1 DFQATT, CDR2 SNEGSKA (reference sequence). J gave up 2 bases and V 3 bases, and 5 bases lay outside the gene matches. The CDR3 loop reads CSARGTRGQETQYF. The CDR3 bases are TGCAGTGCTAGGGGGACTAGAGGACAAGAGACCCAGTACTTC.